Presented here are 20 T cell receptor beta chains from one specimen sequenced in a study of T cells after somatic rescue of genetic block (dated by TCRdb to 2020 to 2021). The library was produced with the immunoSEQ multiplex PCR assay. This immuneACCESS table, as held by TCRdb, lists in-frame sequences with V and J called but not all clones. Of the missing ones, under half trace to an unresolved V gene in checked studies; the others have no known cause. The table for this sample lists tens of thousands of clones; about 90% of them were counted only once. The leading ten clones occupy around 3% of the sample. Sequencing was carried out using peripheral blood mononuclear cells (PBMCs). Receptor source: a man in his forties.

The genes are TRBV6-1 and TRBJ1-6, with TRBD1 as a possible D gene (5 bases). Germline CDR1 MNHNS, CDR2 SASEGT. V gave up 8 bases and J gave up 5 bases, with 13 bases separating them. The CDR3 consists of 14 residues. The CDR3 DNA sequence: TGTGCCAGCTTAGAGGGACCCCATAATTCACCCCTCCACTTT. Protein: CASLEGPHNSPLHF.

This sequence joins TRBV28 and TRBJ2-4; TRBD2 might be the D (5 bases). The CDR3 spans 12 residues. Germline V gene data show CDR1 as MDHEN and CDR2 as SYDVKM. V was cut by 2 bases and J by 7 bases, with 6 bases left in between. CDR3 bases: TGTGCCAGCAGTTTAAAGCGGAACATTCAGTACTTC. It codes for CASSLKRNIQYF. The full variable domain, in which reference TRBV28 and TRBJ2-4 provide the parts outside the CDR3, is DVKVTQSSRYLVKRTGEKVFLECVQDMDHENMFWYRQDPGLGLRLIYFSYDVKMKEKGDIPEGYSVSREKKERFSLILESASTNQTSMYLCASSLKRNIQYFGAGTRLSVL.

CDR3 in amino acids: CASGLELGSTNTEAFF. The CDR3 DNA is TGTGCTAGTGGTTTGGAGCTGGGCTCGACGAACACTGAAGCTTTCTTT. This chain links TRBV12-5 with TRBJ1-1; D is ambiguous. This CDR3 contains 16 residues. With 1 base removed from V and 1 base from J, the gap between germline ends came to 13 bases. Per the germline V gene, CDR1 is LGHNT and CDR2 is FRNRAP.

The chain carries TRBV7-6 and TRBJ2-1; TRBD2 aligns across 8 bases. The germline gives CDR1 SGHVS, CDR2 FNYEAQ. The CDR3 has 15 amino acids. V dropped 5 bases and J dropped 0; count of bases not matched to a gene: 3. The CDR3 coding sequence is TGTGCCAGCAGCGCTCTAGCGGGCTCCTACAATGAGCAGTTCTTC. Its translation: CASSALAGSYNEQFF.

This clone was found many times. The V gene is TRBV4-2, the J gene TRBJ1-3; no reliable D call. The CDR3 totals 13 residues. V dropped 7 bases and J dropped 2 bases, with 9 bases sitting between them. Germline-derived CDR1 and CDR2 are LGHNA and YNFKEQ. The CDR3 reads CASNEGPGNTIYF. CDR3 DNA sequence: TGTGCCAGCAACGAGGGTCCTGGAAACACCATATATTTT.

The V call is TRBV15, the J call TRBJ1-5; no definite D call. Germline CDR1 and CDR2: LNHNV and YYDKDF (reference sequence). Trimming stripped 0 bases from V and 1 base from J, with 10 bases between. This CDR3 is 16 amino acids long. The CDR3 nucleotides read TGTGCCACCAGCAGAGATAGGCCCGGAAGCAATCAGCCCCAGCATTTT. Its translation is CATSRDRPGSNQPQHF.

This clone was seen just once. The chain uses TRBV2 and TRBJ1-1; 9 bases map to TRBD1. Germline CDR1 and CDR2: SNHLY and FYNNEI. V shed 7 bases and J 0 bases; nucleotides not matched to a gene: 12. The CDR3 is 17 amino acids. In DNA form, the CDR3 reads TGTGCCAGCATACCGGGACAGGGTGTAATCATGAACACTGAAGCTTTCTTT. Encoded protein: CASIPGQGVIMNTEAFF.

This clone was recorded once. The CDR3 loop is CASSFELAGVHEQYF. CDR3 nucleotides: TGCGCCAGCAGCTTCGAACTAGCGGGAGTGCACGAGCAGTACTTC. The chain joins TRBV5-1 to TRBJ2-7, with 11 nucleotides matching TRBD2. The CDR3 contains 15 residues. Germline V gene data show CDR1 as SGHRS and CDR2 as YFSETQ. After removal of 2 bases from V and 5 bases from J, the junction contained 6 bases not matched to a gene.

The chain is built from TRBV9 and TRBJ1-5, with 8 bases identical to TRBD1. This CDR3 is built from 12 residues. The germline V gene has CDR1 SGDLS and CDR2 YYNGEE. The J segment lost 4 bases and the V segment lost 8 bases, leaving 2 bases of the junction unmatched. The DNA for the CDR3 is TGTGCCAGTGGACAGGGAAATCAGCCCCAGCATTTT. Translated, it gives CASGQGNQPQHF.

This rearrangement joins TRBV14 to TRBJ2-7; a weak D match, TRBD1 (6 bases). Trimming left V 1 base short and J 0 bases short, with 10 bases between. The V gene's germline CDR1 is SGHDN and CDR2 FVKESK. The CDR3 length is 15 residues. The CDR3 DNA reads TGTGCCAGCAGCCAAGTCGGGGACAACTCCTACGAGCAGTACTTC. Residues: CASSQVGDNSYEQYF.

CDR3: CASSEGGVPYEQYF. The CDR3 DNA reads TGTGCCAGCTCTGAGGGGGGGGTTCCCTACGAGCAGTACTTC. V and J are TRBV2 and TRBJ2-7; tentatively, D is TRBD2 (7 bases). The CDR3 has 14 amino acids. CDR1 SNHLY and CDR2 FYNNEI come from the germline V gene. V lost 8 bases and J lost 2, with 16 bases in between.

CDR3 loop: CASSEGRANTGELFF. The CDR3 DNA reads TGTGCCAGTAGTGAGGGGCGGGCGAACACCGGGGAGCTGTTTTTT. The V and J genes are TRBV19 and TRBJ2-2, with D perhaps TRBD1 or TRBD2 (5 bases each). CDR3 size: 15 residues. CDR1 is LNHDA and CDR2 is SQIVND in the germline V gene (reference sequence). V was trimmed by 5 bases and J by 0 bases, leaving 10 bases between them. Variable domain in full (rest from reference TRBV19 and TRBJ2-2): DGGITQSPKYLFRKEGQNVTLSCEQNLNHDAMYWYRQDPGQGLRLIYYSQIVNDFQKGDIAEGYSVSREKKESFPLTVTSAQKNPTAFYLCASSEGRANTGELFFGEGSRLTVL.

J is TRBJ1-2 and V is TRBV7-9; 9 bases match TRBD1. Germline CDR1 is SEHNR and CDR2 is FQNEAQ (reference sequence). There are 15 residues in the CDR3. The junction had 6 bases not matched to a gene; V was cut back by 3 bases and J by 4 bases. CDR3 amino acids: CASSLGQGFSYGYTF. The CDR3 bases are TGTGCCAGCAGCTTGGGACAGGGATTTAGCTATGGCTACACCTTC.

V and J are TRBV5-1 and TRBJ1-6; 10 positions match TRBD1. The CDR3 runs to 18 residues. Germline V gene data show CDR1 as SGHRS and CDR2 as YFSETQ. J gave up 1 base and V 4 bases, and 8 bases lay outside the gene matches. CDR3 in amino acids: CASSVGQGESSYNSPLHF. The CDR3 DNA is TGCGCCAGCAGCGTTGGACAGGGGGAGTCGTCCTATAATTCACCCCTCCACTTT.

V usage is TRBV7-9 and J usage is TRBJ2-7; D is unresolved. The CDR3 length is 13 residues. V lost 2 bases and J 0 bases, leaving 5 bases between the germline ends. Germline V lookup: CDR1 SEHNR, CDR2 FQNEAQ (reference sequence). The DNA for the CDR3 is TGTGCCAGCAGCTTACTCATCTCCTACGAGCAGTACTTC. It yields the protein CASSLLISYEQYF.

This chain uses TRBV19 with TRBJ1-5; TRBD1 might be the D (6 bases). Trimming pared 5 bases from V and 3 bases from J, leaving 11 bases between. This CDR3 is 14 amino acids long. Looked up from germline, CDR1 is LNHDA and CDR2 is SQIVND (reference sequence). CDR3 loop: CASSVSGANQPQHF. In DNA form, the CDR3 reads TGTGCCAGTAGTGTATCGGGGGCCAATCAGCCCCAGCATTTT.

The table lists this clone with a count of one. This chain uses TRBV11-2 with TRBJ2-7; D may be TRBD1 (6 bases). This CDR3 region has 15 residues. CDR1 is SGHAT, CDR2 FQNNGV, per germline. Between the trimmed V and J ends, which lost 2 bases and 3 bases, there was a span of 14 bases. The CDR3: CASSLITGPSYEQYF. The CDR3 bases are TGTGCCAGCAGCTTAATTACAGGGCCTAGCTACGAGCAGTACTTC.

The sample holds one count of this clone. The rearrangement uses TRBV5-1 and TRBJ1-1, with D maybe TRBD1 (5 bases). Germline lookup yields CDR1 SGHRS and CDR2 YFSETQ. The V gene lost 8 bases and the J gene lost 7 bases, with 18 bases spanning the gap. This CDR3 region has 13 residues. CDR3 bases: TGCGCCAGTAGCCGGGACCGCATAATTGAAGCTTTCTTT. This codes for CASSRDRIIEAFF.

For the CDR3, the DNA is TGTGCCAGCAGCCAAGCGTTGACCAGCCAAGAGACCCAGTACTTC. It encodes CASSQALTSQETQYF. The chain is built from TRBV4-2 and TRBJ2-5; D not resolved. The CDR3 is made up of 15 amino acids. The V gene's germline CDR1 is LGHNA and CDR2 YNFKEQ. The germline V and J ends were trimmed by 1 base and 1 base, with 10 bases remaining between them.

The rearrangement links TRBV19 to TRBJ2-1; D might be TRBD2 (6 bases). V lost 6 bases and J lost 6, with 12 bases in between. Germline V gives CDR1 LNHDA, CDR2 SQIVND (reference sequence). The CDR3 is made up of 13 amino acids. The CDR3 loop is CASSNGGTNEQFF. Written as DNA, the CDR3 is TGTGCCAGTAGCAATGGCGGGACCAATGAGCAGTTCTTC.